These T cell receptor beta chains were read from a single sample in a study of blood T cell repertoires in COVID-19. Assay used: immunoSEQ multiplex PCR; TCRdb lists only in-frame clones, some missing. The profile covers 150,000 to 200,000 clones, with around 83% appearing a single time and roughly 19% taken by the ten largest. The sequenced sample consisted of peripheral blood. All receptors derive from a woman between 70 and 85 years old who had recovered from COVID-19. CDR3s leave out the opening cysteine and the closing phenylalanine or tryptophan. Fields, in order: CDR3 protein, V gene, J gene.

CDR3 protein: ASSVDRGTRPQH
V gene: TRBV19
J gene: TRBJ1-5

CDR3 protein: ASSPRQGPSYEQY
V gene: TRBV7-7
J gene: TRBJ2-7

CDR3 protein: ASSDRGGTGELF
V gene: TRBV6-1
J gene: TRBJ2-2

CDR3 protein: ASSPSTPTGLIVAQH
V gene: TRBV5-8
J gene: TRBJ1-5

CDR3 protein: ASSQDLPGLAAGGDEQF
V gene: TRBV3-1/TRBV3-2
J gene: TRBJ2-1

CDR3 protein: ASSQASGTKY
V gene: TRBV3-1/TRBV3-2
J gene: TRBJ2-3

CDR3 protein: ASSPGQGLVDEQF
V gene: TRBV7-3
J gene: TRBJ2-1

CDR3 protein: ASSPPRTPYNEQF
V gene: TRBV18
J gene: TRBJ2-1

CDR3 protein: ASSLVGGDQPQH
V gene: TRBV7-9
J gene: TRBJ1-5

CDR3 protein: ASSSDRRSGNTIY
V gene: TRBV7-9
J gene: TRBJ1-3

CDR3 protein: ASSQGGLSNQPQH
V gene: TRBV4-2
J gene: TRBJ1-5

CDR3 protein: ASGGWERNTIY
V gene: TRBV6-8
J gene: TRBJ1-3

CDR3 protein: ASSQGRADGEQY
V gene: TRBV18
J gene: TRBJ2-7

CDR3 protein: ASSLRRGEKLF
V gene: TRBV16
J gene: TRBJ1-4

CDR3 protein: ASSQAGTFGPQH
V gene: TRBV3-1/TRBV3-2
J gene: TRBJ1-5

CDR3 protein: ATSRGGQGAYEQY
V gene: TRBV15
J gene: TRBJ2-7

CDR3 protein: ASTRTGTMNTEAF
V gene: TRBV9
J gene: TRBJ1-1

CDR3 protein: ATSRDRGTGGETQY
V gene: TRBV15
J gene: TRBJ2-5

CDR3 protein: ACGGASTDTQY
V gene: TRBV30
J gene: TRBJ2-3

CDR3 protein: ASTTRSNQPQH
V gene: TRBV12-3/TRBV12-4
J gene: TRBJ1-5

CDR3 protein: SVEDTGGYGYT
V gene: TRBV29-1
J gene: TRBJ1-2

CDR3 protein: ASSAGLAGVGYEQF
V gene: TRBV9
J gene: TRBJ2-1

CDR3 protein: ASSFLTQGVAEQY
V gene: TRBV7-8
J gene: TRBJ2-7

CDR3 protein: ASSGTGFEQF
V gene: TRBV6-4
J gene: TRBJ2-1

CDR3 protein: ASSQGRAGRRGNEQF
V gene: TRBV3-1/TRBV3-2
J gene: TRBJ2-1

CDR3 protein: ASSTRSEAF
V gene: TRBV5-6
J gene: TRBJ1-1

CDR3 protein: ASRDGGYPYNEQF
V gene: TRBV7-6
J gene: TRBJ2-1